The clone carrying this TCR beta chain came up many times. Its antigen is currently unknown. This CDR3 has 13 residues. Germline CDR1 DFQATT, CDR2 SNEGSKA (reference sequence). Trimming shortened V by 3 bases and J by 1 base, and 10 bases separated the two germline ends. These data originate in a study of spatial heterogeneity in lung cancer. Study as a whole: Raw reads showed each unique TCR and UMI combination turning up more than ten times on average.

Study findings and constraints: Tumor mutation count correlated with how many alpha and beta TCRs expanded intratumorally.

Time point described: sample taken at primary tumor resection. The cohort: approximately 74 early-stage, untreated non-small cell lung cancer patients. Tumor, nontumor lung or frozen PBMC supplied whole RNA, sequenced without sorting. MiXCR, applied by TCRdb to the 5' RACE reads, yields one record per CDR3 protein. The repertoire holds 20,000 to 25,000 distinct CDR3 sequences, with approximately 3% as singletons. The sample in question was lung tumor tissue, obtained at surgery. The genes are TRBV20-1 and TRBJ2-7; no firm D call. This clonotype originated in a male donor with early-stage non-small cell lung cancer. CDR3 bases: TGCAGTGCTAGTGTGACTGGATCCTACGAGCAGTACTTC. Translation gives CSASVTGSYEQYF.